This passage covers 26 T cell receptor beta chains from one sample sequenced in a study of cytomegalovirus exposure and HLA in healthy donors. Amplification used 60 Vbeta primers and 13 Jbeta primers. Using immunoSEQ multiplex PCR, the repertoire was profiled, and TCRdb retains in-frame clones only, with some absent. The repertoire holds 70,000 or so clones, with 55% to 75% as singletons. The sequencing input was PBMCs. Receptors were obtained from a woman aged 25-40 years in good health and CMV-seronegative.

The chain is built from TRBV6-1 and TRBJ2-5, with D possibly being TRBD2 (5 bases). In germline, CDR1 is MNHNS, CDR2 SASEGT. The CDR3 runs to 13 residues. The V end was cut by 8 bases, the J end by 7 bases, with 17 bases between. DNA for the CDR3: TGTGCCAGCGGCCTGGCGAGGGTGGGGACCCAGTACTTC. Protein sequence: CASGLARVGTQYF.

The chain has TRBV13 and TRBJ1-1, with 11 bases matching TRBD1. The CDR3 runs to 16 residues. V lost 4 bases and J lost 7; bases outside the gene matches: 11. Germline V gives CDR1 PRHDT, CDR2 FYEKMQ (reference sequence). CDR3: CASSSSPGQGAYEAFF. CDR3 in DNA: TGTGCCAGCAGCTCCTCTCCCGGACAGGGGGCGTATGAAGCTTTCTTT.

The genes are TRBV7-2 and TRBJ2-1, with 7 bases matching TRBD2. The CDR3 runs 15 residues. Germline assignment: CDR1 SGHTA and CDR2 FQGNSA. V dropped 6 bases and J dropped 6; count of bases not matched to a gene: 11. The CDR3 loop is CASSPRTSPSNEQFF. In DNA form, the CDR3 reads TGTGCCAGCAGTCCCAGGACTAGTCCATCCAATGAGCAGTTCTTC.

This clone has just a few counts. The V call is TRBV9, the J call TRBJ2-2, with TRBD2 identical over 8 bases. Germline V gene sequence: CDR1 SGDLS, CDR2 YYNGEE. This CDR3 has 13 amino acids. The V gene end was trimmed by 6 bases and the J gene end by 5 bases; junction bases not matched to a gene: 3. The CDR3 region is CASNGGGTGELFF. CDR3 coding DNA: TGTGCCAGCAACGGGGGGGGAACCGGGGAGCTGTTTTTT.

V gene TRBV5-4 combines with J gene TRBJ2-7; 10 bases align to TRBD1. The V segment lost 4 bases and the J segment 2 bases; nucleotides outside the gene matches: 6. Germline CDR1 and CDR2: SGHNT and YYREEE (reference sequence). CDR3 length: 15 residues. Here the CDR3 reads CASSGGQGRPYEQYF. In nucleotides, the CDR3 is TGTGCCAGCAGCGGGGGACAGGGGCGGCCCTACGAGCAGTACTTC. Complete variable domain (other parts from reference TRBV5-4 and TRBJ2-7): ETGVTQSPTHLIKTRGQQVTLRCSSQSGHNTVSWYQQALGQGPQFIFQYYREEENGRGNFPPRFSGLQFPNYSSELNVNALELDDSALYLCASSGGQGRPYEQYFGPGTRLTVT.

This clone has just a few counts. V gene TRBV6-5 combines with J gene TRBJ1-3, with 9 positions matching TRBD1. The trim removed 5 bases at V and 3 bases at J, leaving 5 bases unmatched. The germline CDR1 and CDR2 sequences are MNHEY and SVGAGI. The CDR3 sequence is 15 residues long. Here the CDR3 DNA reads TGTGCCAGCAGTCGCCGGGGACAGGGTGGAAACACCATATATTTT. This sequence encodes CASSRRGQGGNTIYF.

Here the CDR3 reads CASKYHHSSGANVLTF. Here the CDR3 DNA reads TGTGCCAGCAAGTACCACCACAGCTCTGGGGCCAACGTCCTGACTTTC. The chain recombines TRBV2 with TRBJ2-6; D unclear. With 7 bases removed from V and 0 bases from J, the gap between germline ends came to 13 bases. Germline V CDR1 and CDR2: SNHLY, FYNNEI. The CDR3 consists of 16 residues. Supplemented by reference TRBV2 and TRBJ2-6, the full variable domain reads EPEVTQTPSHQVTQMGQEVILRCVPISNHLYFYWYRQILGQKVEFLVSFYNNEISEKSEIFDDQFSVERPDGSNFTLKIRSTKLEDSAMYFCASKYHHSSGANVLTFGAGSRLTVL.

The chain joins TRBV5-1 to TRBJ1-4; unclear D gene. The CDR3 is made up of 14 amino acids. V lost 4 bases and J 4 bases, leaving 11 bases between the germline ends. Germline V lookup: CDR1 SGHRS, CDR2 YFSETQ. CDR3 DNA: TGCGCCAGCAGCGATCCCCGGGGTAATGAAAAACTGTTTTTT. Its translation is CASSDPRGNEKLFF. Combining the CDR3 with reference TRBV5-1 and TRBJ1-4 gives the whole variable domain KAGVTQTPRYLIKTRGQQVTLSCSPISGHRSVSWYQQTPGQGLQFLFEYFSETQRNKGNFPGRFSGRQFSNSRSEMNVSTLELGDSALYLCASSDPRGNEKLFFGSGTQLSVL.

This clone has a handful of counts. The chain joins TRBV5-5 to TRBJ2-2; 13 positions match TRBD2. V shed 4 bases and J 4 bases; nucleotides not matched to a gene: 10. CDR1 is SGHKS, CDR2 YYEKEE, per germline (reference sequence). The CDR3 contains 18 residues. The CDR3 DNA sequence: TGTGCCAGCAGCCCCACTAGCGGGGGGGCAGGTTTCACCGGGGAGCTGTTTTTT. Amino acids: CASSPTSGGAGFTGELFF.

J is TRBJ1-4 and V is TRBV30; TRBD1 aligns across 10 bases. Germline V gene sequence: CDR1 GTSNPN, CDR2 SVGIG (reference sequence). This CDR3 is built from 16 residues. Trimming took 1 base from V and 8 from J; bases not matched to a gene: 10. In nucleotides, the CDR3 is TGTGCCTGGAGTGGACTAGAGGGGACAGGGGACGAAAAACTGTTTTTT. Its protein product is CAWSGLEGTGDEKLFF.

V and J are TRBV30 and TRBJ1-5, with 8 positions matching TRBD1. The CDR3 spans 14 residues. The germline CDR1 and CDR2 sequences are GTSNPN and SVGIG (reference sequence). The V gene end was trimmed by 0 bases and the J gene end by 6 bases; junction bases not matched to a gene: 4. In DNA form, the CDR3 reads TGTGCCTGGAGTGTAAGACAGGGGTCTCAGCCCCAGCATTTT. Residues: CAWSVRQGSQPQHF.

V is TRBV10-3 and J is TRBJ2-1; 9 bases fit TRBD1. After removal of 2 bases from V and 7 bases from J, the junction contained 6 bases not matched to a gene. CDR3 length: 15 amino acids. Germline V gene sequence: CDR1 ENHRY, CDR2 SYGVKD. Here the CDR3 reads CAISEGQGSENEQFF. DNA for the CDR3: TGTGCCATCAGTGAGGGACAGGGGAGTGAGAATGAGCAGTTCTTC.

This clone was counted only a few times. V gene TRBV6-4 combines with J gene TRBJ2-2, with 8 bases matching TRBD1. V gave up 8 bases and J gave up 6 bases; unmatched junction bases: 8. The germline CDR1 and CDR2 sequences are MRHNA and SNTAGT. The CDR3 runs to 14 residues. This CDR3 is CASQGAHSSGELFF. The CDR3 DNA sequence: TGTGCCAGCCAGGGGGCGCATTCTTCCGGGGAGCTGTTTTTT.

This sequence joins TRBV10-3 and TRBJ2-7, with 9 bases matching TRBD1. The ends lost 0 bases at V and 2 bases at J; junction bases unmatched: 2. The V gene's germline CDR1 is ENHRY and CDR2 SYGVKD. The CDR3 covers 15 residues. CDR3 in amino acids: CAISESGQGTYEQYF. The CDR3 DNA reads TGTGCCATCAGTGAGTCGGGACAGGGAACCTACGAGCAGTACTTC.

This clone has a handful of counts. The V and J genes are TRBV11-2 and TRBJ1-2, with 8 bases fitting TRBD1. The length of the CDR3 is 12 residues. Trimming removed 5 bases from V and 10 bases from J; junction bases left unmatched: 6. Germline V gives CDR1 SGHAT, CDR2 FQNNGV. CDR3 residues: CASSPGDRTYTF. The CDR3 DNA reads TGTGCCAGCAGCCCCGGGGACAGGACCTACACCTTC. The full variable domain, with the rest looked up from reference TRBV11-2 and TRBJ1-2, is EAGVAQSPRYKIIEKRQSVAFWCNPISGHATLYWYQQILGQGPKLLIQFQNNGVVDDSQLPKDRFSAERLKGVDSTLKIQPAKLEDSAVYLCASSPGDRTYTFGSGTRLTVV.

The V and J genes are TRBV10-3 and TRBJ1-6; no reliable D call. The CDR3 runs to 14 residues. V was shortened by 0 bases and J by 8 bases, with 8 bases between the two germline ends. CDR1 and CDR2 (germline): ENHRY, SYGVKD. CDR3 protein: CAISESGGDSPLHF. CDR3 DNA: TGTGCCATCAGTGAGTCTGGAGGCGATTCACCCCTCCACTTT.

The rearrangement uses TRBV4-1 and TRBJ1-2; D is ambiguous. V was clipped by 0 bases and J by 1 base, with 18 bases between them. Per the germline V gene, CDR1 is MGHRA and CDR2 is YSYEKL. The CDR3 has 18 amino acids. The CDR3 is CASSQDRGGIGVNYGYTF. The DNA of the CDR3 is TGCGCCAGCAGCCAAGACCGAGGAGGTATTGGTGTTAACTATGGCTACACCTTC.

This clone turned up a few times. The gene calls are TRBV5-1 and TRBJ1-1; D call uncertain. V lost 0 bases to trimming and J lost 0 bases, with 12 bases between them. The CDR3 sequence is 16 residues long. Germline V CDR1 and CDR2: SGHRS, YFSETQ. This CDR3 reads CASSLAITDMNTEAFF. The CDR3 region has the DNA TGCGCCAGCAGCTTGGCTATTACAGACATGAACACTGAAGCTTTCTTT.

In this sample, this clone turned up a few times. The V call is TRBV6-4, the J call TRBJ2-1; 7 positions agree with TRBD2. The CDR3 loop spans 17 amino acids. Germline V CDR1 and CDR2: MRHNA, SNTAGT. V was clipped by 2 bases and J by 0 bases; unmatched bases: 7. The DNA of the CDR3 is TGTGCCAGCAGTGACCCCCCGCGGGGGTACTCCTACAATGAGCAGTTCTTC. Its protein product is CASSDPPRGYSYNEQFF.

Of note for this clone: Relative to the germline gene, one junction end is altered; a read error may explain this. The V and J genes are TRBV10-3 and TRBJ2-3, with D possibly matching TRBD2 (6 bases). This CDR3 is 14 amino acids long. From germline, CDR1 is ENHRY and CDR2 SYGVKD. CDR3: CAIRELASTDTQYF. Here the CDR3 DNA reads TGTGCCATCCGTGAACTAGCTAGCACAGATACGCAGTATTTT.

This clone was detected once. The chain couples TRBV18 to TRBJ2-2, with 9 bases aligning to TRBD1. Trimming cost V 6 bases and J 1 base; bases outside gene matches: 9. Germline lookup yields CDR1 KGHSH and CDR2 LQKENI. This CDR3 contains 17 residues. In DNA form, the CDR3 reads TGTGCCAGCTCCCGCACCTTGGACAGGGGGAACACCGGGGAGCTGTTTTTT. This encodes CASSRTLDRGNTGELFF.

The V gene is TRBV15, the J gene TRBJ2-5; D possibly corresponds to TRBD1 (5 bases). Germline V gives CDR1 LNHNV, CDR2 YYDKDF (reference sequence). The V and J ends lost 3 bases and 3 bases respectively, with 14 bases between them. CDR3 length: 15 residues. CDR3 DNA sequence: TGTGCCACCAGCAGGGTCGGCAGGGTGGAAGAGACCCAGTACTTC. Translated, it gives CATSRVGRVEETQYF.

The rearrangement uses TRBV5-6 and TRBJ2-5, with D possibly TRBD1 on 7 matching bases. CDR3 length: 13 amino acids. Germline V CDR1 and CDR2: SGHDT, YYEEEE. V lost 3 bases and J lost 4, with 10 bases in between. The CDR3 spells CASSSRGAETQYF. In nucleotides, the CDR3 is TGTGCCAGCAGCTCCAGGGGGGCAGAGACCCAGTACTTC.

The CDR3 is CASSLRGYTEAFF. In nucleotides, the CDR3 is TGTGCCAGCAGCCTCAGGGGGTACACTGAAGCTTTCTTT. J is TRBJ1-1 and V is TRBV11-3; 7 bases are a match to TRBD1. With 5 bases clipped from V and 3 bases from J, the junction kept 3 bases outside the gene matches. This CDR3 has 13 amino acids. Germline values: CDR1 SGHNT, CDR2 YENEEA. The variable domain in full, completed from reference TRBV11-3 and TRBJ1-1, reads EAGVVQSPRYKIIEKKQPVAFWCNPISGHNTLYWYLQNLGQGPELLIRYENEEAVDDSQLPKDRFSAERLKGVDSTLKIQPAELGDSAVYLCASSLRGYTEAFFGQGTRLTVV.

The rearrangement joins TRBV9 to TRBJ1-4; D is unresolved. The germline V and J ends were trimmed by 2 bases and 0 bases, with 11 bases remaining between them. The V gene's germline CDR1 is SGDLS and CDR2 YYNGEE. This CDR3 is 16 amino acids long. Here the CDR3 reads CASSVSGSPTNEKLFF. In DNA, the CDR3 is TGTGCCAGCAGCGTGAGCGGGTCACCAACTAATGAAAAACTGTTTTTT.

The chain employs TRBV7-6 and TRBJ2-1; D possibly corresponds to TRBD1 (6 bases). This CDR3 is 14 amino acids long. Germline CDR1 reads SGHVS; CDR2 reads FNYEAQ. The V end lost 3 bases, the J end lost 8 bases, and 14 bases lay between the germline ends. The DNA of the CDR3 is TGTGCCAGCAGCTTTCAACAGGGTCCAGATGAGCAGTTCTTC. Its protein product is CASSFQQGPDEQFF.